This TCR beta chain originates from a study of PD-1 blockade in mismatch repair-deficient tumors. Study findings and constraints: Tumor-resident clones, often undetectable pretreatment in blood, expanded then contracted after pembrolizumab.

The CDR3 is made up of 15 amino acids. With 2 bases removed from V and 5 bases from J, the gap between germline ends came to 12 bases. Germline assignment: CDR1 PRHDT and CDR2 FYEKMQ (reference sequence). Libraries were prepared by immunoSEQ multiplex PCR; TCRdb keeps only in-frame clonotypes and omits some of them. Of some 110,000 clones listed, approximately 80% are singletons. Remarks on this clone: Its antigen is unidentified.

The chain uses TRBV13 and TRBJ2-2; possible D gene TRBD2, 6 bases. This TCR was sampled from an adult with mismatch repair-deficient cancer. Here the sequenced sample was peripheral blood, taken about 60 weeks after starting pembrolizumab. The CDR3 is CASSLRRERTGELFF. CDR3 in DNA: TGTGCCAGCAGCTTACGACGGGAGAGAACCGGGGAGCTGTTTTTT.